These 9 T cell receptor beta chains originate from one sample sequenced in a study of blood T cell repertoires in COVID-19 (TCRdb year 2020). The library was built by means of the immunoSEQ multiplex PCR assay. Held by TCRdb, this immuneACCESS table contains in-frame sequences only and omits some clones. Under half of the omission traces to an unresolved V gene where checked; the cause of the rest is unknown. Counted in this sample were tens of thousands of clones; 85% of them appeared once. The ten largest clones capture about two fifths of the sample. The specimen was peripheral blood. These receptors all come from a man older than 75 with acute or convalescent COVID-19.

The V and J genes are TRBV6-6 and TRBJ2-1, with 8 bases matching TRBD2. The CDR3 runs to 17 residues. In germline, CDR1 is MNHNY, CDR2 SVGAGI (reference sequence). V lost 5 bases and J lost 6; bases outside the gene matches: 15. This CDR3 reads CASSPLVSGGPPNEQFF. In DNA, the CDR3 is TGTGCCAGCAGTCCTCTAGTCTCGGGAGGGCCCCCCAATGAGCAGTTCTTC.

The chain recombines TRBV6-5 with TRBJ1-5, with D possibly being TRBD1 (6 bases). CDR1 is MNHEY, CDR2 SVGAGI, per germline. This CDR3 spans 14 amino acids. The V and J ends lost 4 bases and 7 bases respectively, with 14 bases between them. CDR3 coding DNA: TGTGCCAGCAGTTCCGCAGGGGATGGCCAGCCCCAGCATTTT. This sequence encodes CASSSAGDGQPQHF.

The rearrangement uses TRBV30 and TRBJ2-2; possible D gene TRBD2, 6 bases. Germline CDR1 and CDR2: GTSNPN and SVGIG (reference sequence). This CDR3 has 14 residues. Trimming stripped 1 base from V and 1 base from J, with 7 bases between. DNA for the CDR3: TGTGCCTGGAGTGCGGGGGTGAACACCGGGGAGCTGTTTTTT. Translating it yields CAWSAGVNTGELFF.

This chain connects TRBV27 to TRBJ1-5; perhaps TRBD1 as D (6 bases). V shed 6 bases and J shed 3 bases, with 15 bases lying between them. Germline loops: CDR1 MNHEY, CDR2 SMNVEV (reference sequence). CDR3 length equals 15 residues. The CDR3 sequence: CASRRNRDNNQPQHF. CDR3 in DNA: TGTGCCAGCAGGCGAAACCGGGACAACAATCAGCCCCAGCATTTT.

The chain joins TRBV14 to TRBJ2-5; D possibly corresponds to TRBD1 (5 bases). This CDR3 comprises 13 residues. CDR1 and CDR2 from the germline V gene are SGHDN and FVKESK. Between the trimmed V and J ends, which lost 4 bases and 2 bases, there was a span of 8 bases. CDR3 amino acids: CASSRDRQETQYF. CDR3 sequence (DNA): TGTGCCAGCAGCCGAGACAGACAAGAGACCCAGTACTTC.

This chain links TRBV3-1 (or the pseudogene TRBV3-2) with TRBJ2-6; possible D gene TRBD1, 6 bases. The CDR3 contains 15 residues. Trimming took off 10 bases at V and 0 bases at J, with 13 bases between the two ends. The V gene's germline CDR1 is LGHDT and CDR2 YNNKEL (reference sequence). This CDR3 reads CATADRLSGANVLTF. Written as DNA, the CDR3 is TGTGCCACCGCGGACAGACTCTCTGGGGCCAACGTCCTGACTTTC.

There are a few counts of this clone. The V and J genes are TRBV2 and TRBJ2-5; possibly TRBD2 for D (5 bases). CDR1 and CDR2 (germline): SNHLY, FYNNEI. The CDR3 contains 13 residues. Trimming cost V 4 bases and J 2 bases, with 8 bases left between them. For the CDR3, the DNA is TGTGCCAGCAGTGTGGGCGGGCAAGAGACCCAGTACTTC. Residues: CASSVGGQETQYF.

The genes are TRBV4-1 and TRBJ1-3, with D perhaps matching TRBD1 (5 bases). Per germline, CDR1 MGHRA and CDR2 YSYEKL. V lost 2 bases to trimming and J lost 1 base, with 9 bases between them. CDR3 length equals 15 residues. The CDR3 DNA reads TGCGCCAGCAGCCAACCCCAGGGTTCTGGAAACACCATATATTTT. It translates to CASSQPQGSGNTIYF.

This CDR3 is CASSLDGGKFSYNEQFF. The CDR3 coding sequence is TGTGCCAGCAGCTTAGACGGCGGGAAATTCTCCTACAATGAGCAGTTCTTC. This sequence joins TRBV7-8 and TRBJ2-1; weak D call: TRBD2 (6 bases). Trimming removed 1 base from V and 0 bases from J, with 13 bases in between. Germline V gene lookup returns CDR1 SGHVS and CDR2 FQNEAQ. This CDR3 region has 17 residues.